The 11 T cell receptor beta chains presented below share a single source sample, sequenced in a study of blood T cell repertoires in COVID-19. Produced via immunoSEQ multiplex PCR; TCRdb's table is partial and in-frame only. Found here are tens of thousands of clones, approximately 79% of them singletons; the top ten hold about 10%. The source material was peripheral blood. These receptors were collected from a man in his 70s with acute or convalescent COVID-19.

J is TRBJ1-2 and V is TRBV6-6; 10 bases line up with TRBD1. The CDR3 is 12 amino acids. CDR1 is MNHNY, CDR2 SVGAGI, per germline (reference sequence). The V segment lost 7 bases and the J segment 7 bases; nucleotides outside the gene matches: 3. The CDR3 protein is CASKDRGFGYTF. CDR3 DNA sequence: TGTGCCAGCAAGGACAGGGGGTTTGGCTACACCTTC.

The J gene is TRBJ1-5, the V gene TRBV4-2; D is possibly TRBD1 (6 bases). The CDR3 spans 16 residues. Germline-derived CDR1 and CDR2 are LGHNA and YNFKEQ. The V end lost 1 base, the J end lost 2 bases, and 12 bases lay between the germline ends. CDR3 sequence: CASSQVGRGGNQPQHF. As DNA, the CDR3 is TGTGCCAGCAGCCAAGTAGGCAGGGGTGGCAATCAGCCCCAGCATTTT.

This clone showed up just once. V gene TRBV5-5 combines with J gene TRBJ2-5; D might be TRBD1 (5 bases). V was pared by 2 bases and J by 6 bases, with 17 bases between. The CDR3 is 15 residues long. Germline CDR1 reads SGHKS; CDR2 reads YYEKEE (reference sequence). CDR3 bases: TGTGCCAGCAGCTTAATGGTCCTGGACATGCAGACCCAGTACTTC. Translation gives CASSLMVLDMQTQYF.

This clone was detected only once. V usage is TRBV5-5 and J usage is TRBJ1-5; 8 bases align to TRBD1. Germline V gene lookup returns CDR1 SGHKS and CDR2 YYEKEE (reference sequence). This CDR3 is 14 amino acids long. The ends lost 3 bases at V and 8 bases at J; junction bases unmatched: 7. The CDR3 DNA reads TGTGCCAGCAGCTCTGACAGGGGTGTAGAGCCCCAGCATTTT. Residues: CASSSDRGVEPQHF.

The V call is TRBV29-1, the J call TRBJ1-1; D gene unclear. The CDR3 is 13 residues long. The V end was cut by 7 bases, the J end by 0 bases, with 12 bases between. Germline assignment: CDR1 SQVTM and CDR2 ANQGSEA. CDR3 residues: CSALGVMNTEAFF. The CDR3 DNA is TGCAGCGCTCTCGGAGTTATGAACACTGAAGCTTTCTTT.

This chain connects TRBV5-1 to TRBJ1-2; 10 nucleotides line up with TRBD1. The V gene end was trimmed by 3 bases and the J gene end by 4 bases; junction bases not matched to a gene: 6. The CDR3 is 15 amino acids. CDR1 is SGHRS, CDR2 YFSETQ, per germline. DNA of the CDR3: TGCGCCAGCAGCTCCCGACAGGGGGCGGTCTATGGCTACACCTTC. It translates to CASSSRQGAVYGYTF. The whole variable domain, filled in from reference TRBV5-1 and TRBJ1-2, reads KAGVTQTPRYLIKTRGQQVTLSCSPISGHRSVSWYQQTPGQGLQFLFEYFSETQRNKGNFPGRFSGRQFSNSRSEMNVSTLELGDSALYLCASSSRQGAVYGYTFGSGTRLTVV.

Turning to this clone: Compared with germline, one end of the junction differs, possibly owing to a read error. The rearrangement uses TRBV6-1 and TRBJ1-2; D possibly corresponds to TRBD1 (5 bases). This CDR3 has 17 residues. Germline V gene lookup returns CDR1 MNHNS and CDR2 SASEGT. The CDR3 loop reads CANSEEVSVPGKDGYTF. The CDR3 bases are TGTGCCAACAGTGAAGAGGTGTCAGTACCAGGGAAGGATGGCTACACCTTC.

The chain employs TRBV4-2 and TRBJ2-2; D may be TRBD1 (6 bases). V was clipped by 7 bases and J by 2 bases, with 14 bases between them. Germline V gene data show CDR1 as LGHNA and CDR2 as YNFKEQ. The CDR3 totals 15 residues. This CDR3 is CASTPTGTNTGELFF. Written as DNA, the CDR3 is TGTGCCAGCACCCCGACAGGAACTAACACCGGGGAGCTGTTTTTT.

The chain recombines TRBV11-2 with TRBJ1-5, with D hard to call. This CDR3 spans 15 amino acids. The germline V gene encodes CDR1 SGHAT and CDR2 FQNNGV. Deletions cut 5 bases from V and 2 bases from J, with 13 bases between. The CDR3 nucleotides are TGTGCCAGCAGCCTTCGGGGAACGGGCAATCAGCCCCAGCATTTT. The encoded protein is CASSLRGTGNQPQHF.

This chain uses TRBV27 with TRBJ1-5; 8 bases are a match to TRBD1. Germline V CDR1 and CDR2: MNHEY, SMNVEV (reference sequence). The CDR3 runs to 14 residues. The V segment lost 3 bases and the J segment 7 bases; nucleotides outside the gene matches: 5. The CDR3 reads CASSFPGGRQPQHF. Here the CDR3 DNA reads TGTGCCAGCAGTTTCCCAGGGGGCAGGCAGCCCCAGCATTTT.

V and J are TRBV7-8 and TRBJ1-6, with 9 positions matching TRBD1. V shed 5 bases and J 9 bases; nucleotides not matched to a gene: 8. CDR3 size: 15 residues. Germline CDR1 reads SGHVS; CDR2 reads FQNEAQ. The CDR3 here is CASSDQDRGSSPLHF. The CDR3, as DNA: TGTGCCAGCAGCGATCAGGACAGGGGAAGTTCACCCCTCCACTTT.